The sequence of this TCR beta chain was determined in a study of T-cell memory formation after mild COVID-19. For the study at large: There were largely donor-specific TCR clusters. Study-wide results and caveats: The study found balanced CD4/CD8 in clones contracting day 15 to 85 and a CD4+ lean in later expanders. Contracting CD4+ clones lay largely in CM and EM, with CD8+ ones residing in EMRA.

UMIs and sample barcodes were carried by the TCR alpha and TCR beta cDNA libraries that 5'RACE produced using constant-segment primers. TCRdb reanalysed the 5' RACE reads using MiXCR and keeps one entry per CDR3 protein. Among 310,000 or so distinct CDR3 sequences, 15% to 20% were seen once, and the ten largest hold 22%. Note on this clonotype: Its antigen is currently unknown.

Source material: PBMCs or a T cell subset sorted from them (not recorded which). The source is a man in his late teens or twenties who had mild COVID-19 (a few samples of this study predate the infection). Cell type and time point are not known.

CDR3: CASSLEGGPTDTQYF. The CDR3 DNA reads TGCGCCAGCAGCTTGGAGGGCGGACCCACAGATACGCAGTATTTT. The chain recombines TRBV5-1 with TRBJ2-3; D not certain. Trimming cost V 0 bases and J 2 bases, with 10 bases left between them. Germline-derived CDR1 and CDR2 are SGHRS and YFSETQ. CDR3 length: 15 amino acids. The entire variable domain, with the rest obtained from reference TRBV5-1 and TRBJ2-3, is as follows: KAGVTQTPRYLIKTRGQQVTLSCSPISGHRSVSWYQQTPGQGLQFLFEYFSETQRNKGNFPGRFSGRQFSNSRSEMNVSTLELGDSALYLCASSLEGGPTDTQYFGPGTRLTVL.